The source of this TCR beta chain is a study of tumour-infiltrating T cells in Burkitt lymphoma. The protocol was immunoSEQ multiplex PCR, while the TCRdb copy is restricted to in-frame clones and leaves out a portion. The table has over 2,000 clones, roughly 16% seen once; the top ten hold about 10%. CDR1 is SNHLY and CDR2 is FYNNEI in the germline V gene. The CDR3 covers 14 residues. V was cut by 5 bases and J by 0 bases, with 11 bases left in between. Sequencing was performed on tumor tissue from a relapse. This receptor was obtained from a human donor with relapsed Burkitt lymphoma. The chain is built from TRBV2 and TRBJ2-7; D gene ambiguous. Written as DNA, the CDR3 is TGTGCCAGCAGTTTGATGACCGGCTCCTACGAGCAGTACTTC. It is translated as CASSLMTGSYEQYF.